This entry lists 30 T cell receptor beta chains sequenced from one sample in a study of monozygotic twins with cystic fibrosis. Clones were sequenced by immunoSEQ multiplex PCR, and TCRdb holds only the in-frame ones, with some missing. The sample shows tens of thousands of clones, more than 85% of them seen only once. The sequenced sample was blood. These receptors were obtained from a girl aged 2 to 9 with cystic fibrosis.

The gene calls are TRBV7-9 and TRBJ1-3; D is possibly TRBD1 (5 bases). From germline, CDR1 is SEHNR and CDR2 FQNEAQ (reference sequence). The CDR3 totals 17 residues. V lost 5 bases, J lost 4 bases, and 21 bases lay in between. The CDR3 is CASSPAPGTPGGNTIYF. The CDR3 DNA reads as TGTGCCAGCAGCCCTGCTCCCGGGACCCCGGGGGGAAACACCATATATTTT.

The chain employs TRBV10-3 and TRBJ1-1; D may be TRBD1 (5 bases). The ends were cut back, 0 bases at V and 1 base at J, with 12 bases in the middle. Germline V gene lookup returns CDR1 ENHRY and CDR2 SYGVKD. CDR3 size: 16 residues. CDR3 coding DNA: TGTGCCATCAGTGAGTCGGGACTTCGGAAGAACACTGAAGCTTTCTTT. Translated, it gives CAISESGLRKNTEAFF.

The rearrangement uses TRBV29-1 and TRBJ1-3, with a possible D match to TRBD1 (6 bases). Trimming left V 4 bases short and J 2 bases short, with 15 bases between. CDR3 length equals 15 residues. Germline assignment: CDR1 SQVTM and CDR2 ANQGSEA. CDR3 in amino acids: CSVAPRDTAGNTIYF. The CDR3 bases are TGCAGCGTTGCCCCCAGGGACACGGCTGGAAACACCATATATTTT.

CDR3: CASSLGLAGARLSTDTQYF. CDR3 sequence (DNA): TGTGCCAGCAGCCTGGGACTAGCGGGGGCCCGCCTCAGCACAGATACGCAGTATTTT. The rearrangement joins TRBV7-2 to TRBJ2-3; 14 bases match TRBD2. V shed 5 bases and J 0 bases; nucleotides not matched to a gene: 10. This CDR3 is built from 19 residues. In germline, CDR1 is SGHTA, CDR2 FQGNSA.

The chain joins TRBV7-9 to TRBJ1-2; 8 bases agree with TRBD1. Germline lookup yields CDR1 SEHNR and CDR2 FQNEAQ (reference sequence). The CDR3 extends over 16 amino acids. The trim removed 0 bases at V and 0 bases at J, leaving 3 bases unmatched. The CDR3 spells CASSLAGRGPNYGYTF. In DNA, the CDR3 is TGTGCCAGCAGCTTAGCGGGCAGGGGGCCTAACTATGGCTACACCTTC. The full variable domain, its missing parts supplied by reference TRBV7-9 and TRBJ1-2, is DTGVSQNPRHKITKRGQNVTFRCDPISEHNRLYWYRQTLGQGPEFLTYFQNEAQLEKSRLLSDRFSAERPKGSFSTLEIQRTEQGDSAMYLCASSLAGRGPNYGYTFGSGTRLTVV.

The chain carries TRBV30 and TRBJ1-2; D uncertain. The V gene lost 1 base and the J gene lost 5 bases, with 5 bases spanning the gap. This CDR3 has 11 amino acids. Germline CDR1 is GTSNPN and CDR2 is SVGIG (reference sequence). The CDR3 here is CAWSGSYGYTF. The CDR3 DNA reads as TGTGCCTGGAGTGGGTCTTATGGCTACACCTTC.

This clone has more than one count but fewer than ten. The same CDR3 also results from other DNA sequences found in this sample. The V and J genes are TRBV7-2 and TRBJ1-5; D unresolved. Trimming pared 1 base from V and 3 bases from J, leaving 7 bases between. Germline V gene sequence: CDR1 SGHTA, CDR2 FQGNSA. CDR3 length: 14 amino acids. The CDR3 region has the DNA TGTGCCAGCAGCTTAGGCGGCATCAATCAGCCCCAGCATTTT. Encoded protein: CASSLGGINQPQHF.

The sample holds one count of this clone. The rearrangement links TRBV29-1 to TRBJ2-6, with D uncertain. This CDR3 region has 12 residues. Germline V gene data show CDR1 as SQVTM and CDR2 as ANQGSEA. Trimming pared 5 bases from V and 0 bases from J, leaving 2 bases between. CDR3: CSVFSGANVLTF. The CDR3 DNA reads TGCAGCGTTTTCTCTGGGGCCAACGTCCTGACTTTC.

The chain uses TRBV7-2 and TRBJ2-1; 8 bases agree with TRBD2. Trimming removed 4 bases from V and 3 bases from J; junction bases left unmatched: 2. Germline V lookup: CDR1 SGHTA, CDR2 FQGNSA. This CDR3 comprises 14 residues. In DNA form, the CDR3 reads TGTGCCAGCAGCTCCAGCGGGGGCTACAATGAGCAGTTCTTC. Amino acids: CASSSSGGYNEQFF.

CDR3 residues: CASSVTGTPYEQYF. In nucleotides, the CDR3 is TGTGCCAGCAGTGTGACCGGGACACCCTACGAGCAGTACTTC. The chain has TRBV6-1 and TRBJ2-7, with D possibly being TRBD1 (6 bases). V lost 4 bases to trimming and J lost 2 bases, with 12 bases between them. Germline V lookup: CDR1 MNHNS, CDR2 SASEGT. The CDR3 is made up of 14 amino acids.

The V and J genes are TRBV7-9 and TRBJ2-3, with 14 bases aligning to TRBD2. CDR1 SEHNR and CDR2 FQNEAQ come from the germline V gene (reference sequence). Trimming removed 5 bases from V and 5 bases from J; junction bases left unmatched: 6. The CDR3 loop spans 16 amino acids. The CDR3 region is CASSVGLAGDLDTQYF. CDR3 bases: TGTGCCAGCAGCGTGGGACTAGCGGGGGACTTAGATACGCAGTATTTT. The full variable domain, its missing parts supplied by reference TRBV7-9 and TRBJ2-3, is DTGVSQNPRHKITKRGQNVTFRCDPISEHNRLYWYRQTLGQGPEFLTYFQNEAQLEKSRLLSDRFSAERPKGSFSTLEIQRTEQGDSAMYLCASSVGLAGDLDTQYFGPGTRLTVL.

The chain employs TRBV6-5 and TRBJ1-4; a weak D match, TRBD1 (5 bases). Germline values: CDR1 MNHEY, CDR2 SVGAGI. There are 14 residues in the CDR3. Deletions cut 6 bases from V and 8 bases from J, with 16 bases between. The CDR3 nucleotides read TGTGCCAGCAGATCGGCGGGGGTAGGGGAAAAACTGTTTTTT. As protein: CASRSAGVGEKLFF.

The V and J genes are TRBV7-8 and TRBJ1-1; the D is unclear. The CDR3 contains 13 residues. V shed 5 bases and J shed 4 bases, with 11 bases lying between them. From germline, CDR1 is SGHVS and CDR2 FQNEAQ. In nucleotides, the CDR3 is TGTGCCAGCAGCATTCAGGTTGGCACTGAAGCTTTCTTT. As protein: CASSIQVGTEAFF.

The chain carries TRBV5-1 and TRBJ1-1, with a weak D call TRBD1 (5 bases). V dropped 0 bases and J dropped 6 bases, with 12 bases sitting between them. This CDR3 is built from 14 residues. Germline V gene data show CDR1 as SGHRS and CDR2 as YFSETQ. CDR3 in amino acids: CASSLGSGSAEAFF. CDR3 DNA: TGCGCCAGCAGCTTGGGTTCAGGGAGTGCTGAAGCTTTCTTT.

The V gene is TRBV6-1, the J gene TRBJ2-7, with 8 bases identical to TRBD1. The CDR3 loop spans 17 amino acids. The V segment lost 3 bases and the J segment 3 bases; nucleotides outside the gene matches: 13. Germline V lookup: CDR1 MNHNS, CDR2 SASEGT. The CDR3 protein is CASSDHIPRTGNYEQYF. CDR3 bases: TGTGCCAGCAGTGACCATATACCCCGGACAGGGAACTACGAGCAGTACTTC.

The V gene is TRBV5-6, the J gene TRBJ2-2; D perhaps matches TRBD2 (6 bases). The CDR3 extends over 15 amino acids. Germline V CDR1 and CDR2: SGHDT, YYEEEE. V shed 4 bases and J shed 4 bases, with 14 bases lying between them. The CDR3 nucleotides are TGTGCCAGCAGCCGGGGGTGGGGAGGCACCGGGGAGCTGTTTTTT. Encoded protein: CASSRGWGGTGELFF. The full variable domain, rest sourced from reference TRBV5-6 and TRBJ2-2, is DAGVTQSPTHLIKTRGQQVTLRCSPKSGHDTVSWYQQALGQGPQFIFQYYEEEERQRGNFPDRFSGHQFPNYSSELNVNALLLGDSALYLCASSRGWGGTGELFFGEGSRLTVL.

This clone occurred a few times. This chain uses TRBV2 with TRBJ1-3; D remains ambiguous. The CDR3 spans 15 residues. Trimming took 3 bases from V and 2 from J, leaving 11 bases between them. Germline V gene data show CDR1 as SNHLY and CDR2 as FYNNEI. The CDR3 nucleotides are TGTGCCAGCAGTGAGTGGGGTTTCGCTGGAAACACCATATATTTT. Protein sequence: CASSEWGFAGNTIYF. Variable domain in full (rest from reference TRBV2 and TRBJ1-3): EPEVTQTPSHQVTQMGQEVILRCVPISNHLYFYWYRQILGQKVEFLVSFYNNEISEKSEIFDDQFSVERPDGSNFTLKIRSTKLEDSAMYFCASSEWGFAGNTIYFGEGSWLTVV.

The V call is TRBV5-1, the J call TRBJ2-7, with 9 positions matching TRBD1. From germline, CDR1 is SGHRS and CDR2 YFSETQ. CDR3 length: 16 residues. Trimming at V came to 6 bases and at J to 2 bases, leaving 12 bases not matched to a gene. The CDR3 is CASTPSSGTGTYEQYF. The DNA of the CDR3 is TGCGCCAGCACCCCCAGCTCCGGGACAGGGACCTACGAGCAGTACTTC.

V usage is TRBV2 and J usage is TRBJ2-6; TRBD1 agrees at 8 bases. The trim removed 6 bases at V and 3 bases at J, leaving 7 bases unmatched. The length of the CDR3 is 16 residues. Germline assignment: CDR1 SNHLY and CDR2 FYNNEI. In DNA, the CDR3 is TGTGCCAGCAGCCCCACAGGGGGTCGTGGGGCCAACGTCCTGACTTTC. Translating gives CASSPTGGRGANVLTF.

In this sample, this clone turned up a few times. This chain connects TRBV4-1 to TRBJ2-7; TRBD1 is a possible D gene (5 bases). CDR3 length: 11 residues. The V gene lost 2 bases and the J gene lost 10 bases, with 9 bases spanning the gap. Germline lookup yields CDR1 MGHRA and CDR2 YSYEKL. The CDR3: CASSQTGQQYF. Written as DNA, the CDR3 is TGCGCCAGCAGCCAAACCGGACAACAGTACTTC.

The rearrangement joins TRBV4-2 to TRBJ2-2; D not certain. This CDR3 is built from 18 residues. Germline V gives CDR1 LGHNA, CDR2 YNFKEQ. With 0 bases removed from V and 3 bases from J, the gap between germline ends came to 17 bases. CDR3 DNA: TGTGCCAGCAGCCAAGATCTCAACAGCCCTCGGGACACCGGGGAGCTGTTTTTT. Residues: CASSQDLNSPRDTGELFF.

This chain joins TRBV6-5 and TRBJ1-4; 7 nucleotides match TRBD1. V trimming: 9 bases; J trimming: 7 bases; junction bases outside the gene matches: 11. Germline values: CDR1 MNHEY, CDR2 SVGAGI. The CDR3 length is 14 residues. CDR3 residues: CASQPRGHGEKLFF. In nucleotides, the CDR3 is TGTGCCAGTCAACCGAGGGGGCACGGTGAAAAACTGTTTTTT.

This rearrangement joins TRBV7-2 to TRBJ1-3, with D tentatively TRBD1 (6 bases). Germline V gives CDR1 SGHTA, CDR2 FQGNSA. V lost 1 base to trimming and J lost 1 base, with 14 bases between them. CDR3 length: 17 residues. The CDR3 DNA reads as TGTGCCAGCAGCTTAGTGAATCAGGGGAGGTCTGGAAACACCATATATTTT. Its protein product is CASSLVNQGRSGNTIYF. The variable domain in full, completed from reference TRBV7-2 and TRBJ1-3, reads GAGVSQSPSNKVTEKGKDVELRCDPISGHTALYWYRQSLGQGLEFLIYFQGNSAPDKSGLPSDRFSAERTGGSVSTLTIQRTQQEDSAVYLCASSLVNQGRSGNTIYFGEGSWLTVV.

The chain carries TRBV6-5 and TRBJ1-3; D perhaps matches TRBD1 (5 bases). This CDR3 has 14 residues. CDR1 is MNHEY and CDR2 is SVGAGI in the germline V gene. Trimming removed 5 bases at V and 2 bases at J, with 10 bases between. CDR3 sequence reads: CASSGGVTGNTIYF. The CDR3 DNA sequence: TGTGCCAGCAGTGGGGGGGTTACTGGAAACACCATATATTTT.

The gene calls are TRBV4-2 and TRBJ2-1; D tentatively reads TRBD1 or TRBD2 (5 bases each). The CDR3 totals 18 residues. Germline lookup yields CDR1 LGHNA and CDR2 YNFKEQ. The V gene lost 1 base and the J gene lost 3 bases, with 19 bases spanning the gap. CDR3 protein: CASSQVSSEGINYNEQFF. CDR3 nucleotide sequence: TGTGCCAGCAGCCAAGTTTCGAGCGAGGGGATTAACTACAATGAGCAGTTCTTC.

The V and J genes are TRBV29-1 and TRBJ1-2, with 9 nucleotides matching TRBD1. The CDR3 spans 15 residues. V lost 7 bases and J lost 2; bases outside the gene matches: 11. From germline, CDR1 is SQVTM and CDR2 ANQGSEA. The CDR3 is CSGWRDTGGNYGYTF. CDR3 nucleotides: TGCAGCGGCTGGAGGGACACAGGGGGCAACTATGGCTACACCTTC.

The V and J genes are TRBV4-1 and TRBJ1-1, with a possible D match to TRBD1 (6 bases). Germline V gene sequence: CDR1 MGHRA, CDR2 YSYEKL. The CDR3 is 14 amino acids. Deletions cut 4 bases from V and 6 bases from J, with 15 bases between. The CDR3 DNA is TGCGCCAGCAGCCGCGAACAGGGTCGGCCTGAAGCTTTCTTT. It specifies CASSREQGRPEAFF.

This chain uses TRBV5-1 with TRBJ2-5, with D possibly being TRBD1 or TRBD2 (6 bases each). Trimming stripped 4 bases from V and 4 bases from J, with 20 bases between. This CDR3 contains 16 residues. The germline gives CDR1 SGHRS, CDR2 YFSETQ. CDR3 sequence: CASSVRGGGVGETQYF. CDR3 DNA: TGCGCCAGCAGCGTCAGGGGAGGAGGGGTTGGAGAGACCCAGTACTTC.

V gene TRBV2 combines with J gene TRBJ1-4, with D uncertain. Trimming removed 2 bases at V and 3 bases at J, with 7 bases between. CDR3 length: 14 residues. CDR1 is SNHLY and CDR2 is FYNNEI in the germline V gene. The CDR3 region has the DNA TGTGCCAGCAGTGAATCAACGGCTAATGAAAAACTGTTTTTT. Translated: CASSESTANEKLFF.

This chain connects TRBV4-3 to TRBJ2-2, with 8 bases matching TRBD1. V lost 4 bases and J lost 5; bases outside the gene matches: 6. Germline-derived CDR1 and CDR2 are LGHNA and YSLEER. CDR3 length equals 15 residues. The CDR3 here is CASSRANRGTGELFF. CDR3 DNA sequence: TGCGCCAGCAGCCGAGCGAACAGGGGGACCGGGGAGCTGTTTTTT.